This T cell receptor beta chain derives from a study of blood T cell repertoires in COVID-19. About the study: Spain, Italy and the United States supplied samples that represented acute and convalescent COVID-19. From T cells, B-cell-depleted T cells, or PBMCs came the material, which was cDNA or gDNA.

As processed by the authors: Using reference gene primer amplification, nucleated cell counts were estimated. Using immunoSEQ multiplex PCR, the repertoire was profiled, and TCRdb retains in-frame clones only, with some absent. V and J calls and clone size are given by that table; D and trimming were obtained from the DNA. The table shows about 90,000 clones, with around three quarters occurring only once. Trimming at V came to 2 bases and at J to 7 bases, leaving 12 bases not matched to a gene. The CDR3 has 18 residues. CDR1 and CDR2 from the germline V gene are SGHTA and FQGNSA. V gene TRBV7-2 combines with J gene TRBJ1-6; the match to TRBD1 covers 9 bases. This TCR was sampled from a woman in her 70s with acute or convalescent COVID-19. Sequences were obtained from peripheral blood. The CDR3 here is CASSLSPWTGEKNSPLHF. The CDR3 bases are TGTGCCAGCAGCTTATCTCCTTGGACAGGGGAAAAGAATTCACCCCTCCACTTT. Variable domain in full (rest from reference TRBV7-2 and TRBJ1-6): GAGVSQSPSNKVTEKGKDVELRCDPISGHTALYWYRQSLGQGLEFLIYFQGNSAPDKSGLPSDRFSAERTGGSVSTLTIQRTQQEDSAVYLCASSLSPWTGEKNSPLHFGNGTRLTVT.